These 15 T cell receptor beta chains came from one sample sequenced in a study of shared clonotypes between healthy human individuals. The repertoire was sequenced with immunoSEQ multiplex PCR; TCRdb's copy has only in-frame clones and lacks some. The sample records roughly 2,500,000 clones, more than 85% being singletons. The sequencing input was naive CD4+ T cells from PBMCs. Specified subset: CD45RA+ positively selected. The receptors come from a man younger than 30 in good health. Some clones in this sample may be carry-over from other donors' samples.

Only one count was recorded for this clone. As DNA, the CDR3 is TGTGCCACCAGCAGGGTTTTCACCAAAAACATTCAGTACTTC. Its protein is CATSRVFTKNIQYF. The genes are TRBV15 and TRBJ2-4, with D hard to call. V lost 3 bases, J lost 2 bases, and 8 bases lay in between. CDR3 size: 14 residues. Germline lookup yields CDR1 LNHNV and CDR2 YYDKDF (reference sequence).

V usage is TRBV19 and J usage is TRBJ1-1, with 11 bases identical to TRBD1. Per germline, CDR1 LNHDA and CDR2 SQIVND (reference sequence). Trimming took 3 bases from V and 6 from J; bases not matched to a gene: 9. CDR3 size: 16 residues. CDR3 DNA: TGTGCCAGTAGTATCTTCTTCGGGACAGGGGGTTCTGAAGCTTTCTTT. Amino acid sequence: CASSIFFGTGGSEAFF.

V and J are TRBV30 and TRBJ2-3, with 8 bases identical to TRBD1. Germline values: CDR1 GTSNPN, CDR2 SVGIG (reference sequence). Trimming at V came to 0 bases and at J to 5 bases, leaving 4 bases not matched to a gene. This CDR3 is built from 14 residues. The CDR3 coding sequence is TGTGCCTGGAGTGTTACAGGGGGTAGAGATACGCAGTATTTT. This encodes CAWSVTGGRDTQYF.

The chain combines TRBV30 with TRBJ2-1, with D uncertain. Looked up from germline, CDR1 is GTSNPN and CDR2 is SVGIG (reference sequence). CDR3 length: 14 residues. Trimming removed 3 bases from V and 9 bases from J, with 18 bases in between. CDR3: CAWRGKDGTIEQFF. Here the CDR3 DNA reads TGTGCCTGGAGAGGAAAGGATGGTACAATTGAGCAGTTCTTC.

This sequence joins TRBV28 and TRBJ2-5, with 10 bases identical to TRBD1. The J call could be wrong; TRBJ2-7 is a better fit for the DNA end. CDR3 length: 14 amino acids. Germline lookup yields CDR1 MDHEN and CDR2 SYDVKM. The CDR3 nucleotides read TGTGCCAGCAGTTCCCCCGGGACAGGGGACGAGCAGTACTTC. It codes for CASSSPGTGDEQYF.

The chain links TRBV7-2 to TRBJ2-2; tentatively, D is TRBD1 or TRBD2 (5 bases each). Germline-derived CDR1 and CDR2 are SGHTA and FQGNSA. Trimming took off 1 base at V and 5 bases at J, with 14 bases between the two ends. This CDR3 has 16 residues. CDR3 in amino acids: CASSLVGAPGTGELFF. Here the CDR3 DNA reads TGTGCCAGCAGCTTAGTAGGGGCCCCGGGGACCGGGGAGCTGTTTTTT.

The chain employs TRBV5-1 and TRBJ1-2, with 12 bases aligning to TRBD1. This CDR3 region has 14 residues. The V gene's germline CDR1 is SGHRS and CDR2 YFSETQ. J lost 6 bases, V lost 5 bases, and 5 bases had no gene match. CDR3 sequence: CASRKGTGGDGYTF. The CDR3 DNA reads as TGCGCCAGCAGAAAAGGGACAGGGGGCGATGGCTACACCTTC.

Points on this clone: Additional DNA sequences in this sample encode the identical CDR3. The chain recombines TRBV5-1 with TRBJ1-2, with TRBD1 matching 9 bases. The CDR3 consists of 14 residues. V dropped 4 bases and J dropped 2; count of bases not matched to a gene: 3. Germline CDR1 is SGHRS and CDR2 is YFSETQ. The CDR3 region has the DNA TGCGCCAGCAGCCTGGGACAGGGAAACTATGGCTACACCTTC. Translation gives CASSLGQGNYGYTF.

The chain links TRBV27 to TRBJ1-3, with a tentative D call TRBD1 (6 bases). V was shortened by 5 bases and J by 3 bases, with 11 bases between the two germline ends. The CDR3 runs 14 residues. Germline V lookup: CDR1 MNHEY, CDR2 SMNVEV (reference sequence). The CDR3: CASSKGVNGNTIYF. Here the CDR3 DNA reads TGTGCCAGCAGTAAGGGGGTTAATGGAAACACCATATATTTT.

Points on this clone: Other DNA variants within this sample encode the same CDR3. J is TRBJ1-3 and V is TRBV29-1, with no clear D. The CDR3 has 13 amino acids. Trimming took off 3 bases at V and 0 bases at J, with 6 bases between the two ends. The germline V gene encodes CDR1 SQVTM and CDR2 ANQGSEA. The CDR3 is CSVEAVSGNTIYF. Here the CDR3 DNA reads TGCAGCGTTGAGGCAGTCTCTGGAAACACCATATATTTT.

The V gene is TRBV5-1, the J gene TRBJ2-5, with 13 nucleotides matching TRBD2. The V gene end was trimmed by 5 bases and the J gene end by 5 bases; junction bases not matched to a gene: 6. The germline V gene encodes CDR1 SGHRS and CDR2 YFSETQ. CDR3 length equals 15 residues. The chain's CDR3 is CASRQLAGGLETQYF. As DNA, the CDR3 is TGCGCCAGCAGACAACTAGCGGGAGGGTTGGAGACCCAGTACTTC. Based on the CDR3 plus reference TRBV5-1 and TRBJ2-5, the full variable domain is KAGVTQTPRYLIKTRGQQVTLSCSPISGHRSVSWYQQTPGQGLQFLFEYFSETQRNKGNFPGRFSGRQFSNSRSEMNVSTLELGDSALYLCASRQLAGGLETQYFGPGTRLLVL.

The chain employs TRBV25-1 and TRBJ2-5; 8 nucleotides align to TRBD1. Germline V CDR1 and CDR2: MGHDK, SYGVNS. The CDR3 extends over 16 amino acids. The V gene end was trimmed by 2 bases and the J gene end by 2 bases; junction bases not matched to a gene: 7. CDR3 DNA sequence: TGTGCCAGCAGTGAACTAGACAGGGGCATACAAGAGACCCAGTACTTC. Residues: CASSELDRGIQETQYF.

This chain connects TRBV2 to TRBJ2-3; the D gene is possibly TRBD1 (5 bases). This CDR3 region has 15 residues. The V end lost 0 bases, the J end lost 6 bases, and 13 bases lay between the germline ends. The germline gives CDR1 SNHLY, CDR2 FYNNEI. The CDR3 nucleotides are TGTGCCAGCAGTGAAGCAACCACAGGCGAGGATACGCAGTATTTT. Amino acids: CASSEATTGEDTQYF.

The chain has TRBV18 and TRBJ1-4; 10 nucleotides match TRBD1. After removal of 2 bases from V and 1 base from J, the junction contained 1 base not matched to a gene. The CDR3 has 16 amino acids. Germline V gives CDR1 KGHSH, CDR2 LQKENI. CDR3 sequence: CASSPGQGGTNEKLFF. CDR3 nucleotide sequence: TGTGCCAGCTCACCAGGACAGGGGGGAACTAATGAAAAACTGTTTTTT. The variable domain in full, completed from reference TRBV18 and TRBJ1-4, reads NAGVMQNPRHLVRRRGQEARLRCSPMKGHSHVYWYRQLPEEGLKFMVYLQKENIIDESGMPKERFSAEFPKEGPSILRIQQVVRGDSAAYFCASSPGQGGTNEKLFFGSGTQLSVL.

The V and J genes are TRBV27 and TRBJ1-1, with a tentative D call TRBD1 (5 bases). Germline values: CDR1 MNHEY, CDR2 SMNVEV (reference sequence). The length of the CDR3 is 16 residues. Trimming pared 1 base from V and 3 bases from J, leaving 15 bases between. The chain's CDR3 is CASSLFTGGQYTEAFF. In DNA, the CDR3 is TGTGCCAGCAGTTTATTTACAGGTGGCCAGTACACTGAAGCTTTCTTT.